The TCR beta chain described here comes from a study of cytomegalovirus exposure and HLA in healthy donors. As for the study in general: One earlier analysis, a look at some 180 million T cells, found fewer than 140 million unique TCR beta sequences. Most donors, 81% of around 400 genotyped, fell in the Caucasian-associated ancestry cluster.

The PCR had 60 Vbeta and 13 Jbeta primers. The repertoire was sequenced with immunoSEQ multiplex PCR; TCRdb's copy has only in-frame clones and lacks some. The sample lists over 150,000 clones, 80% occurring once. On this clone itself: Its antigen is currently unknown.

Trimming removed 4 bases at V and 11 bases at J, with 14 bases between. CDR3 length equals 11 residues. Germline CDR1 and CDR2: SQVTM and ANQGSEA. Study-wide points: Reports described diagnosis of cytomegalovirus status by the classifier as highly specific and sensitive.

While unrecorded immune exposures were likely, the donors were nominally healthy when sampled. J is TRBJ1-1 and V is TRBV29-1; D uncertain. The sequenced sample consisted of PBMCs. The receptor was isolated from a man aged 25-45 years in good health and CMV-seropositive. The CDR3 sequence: CSVGGDGPAFF. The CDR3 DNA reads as TGCAGCGTTGGTGGTGATGGGCCGGCTTTCTTT.